The rows below give T cell receptor beta chains drawn from one sample of a study of neurological immune-mediated disorders. Each CDR3 protein gets one entry after TCRdb re-called the 5' RACE reads with MiXCR. The data contain about 60,000 distinct CDR3 sequences, around 10% of them seen just once; the ten biggest clones take up about 6.6%. The source material was PBMCs. Receptor source: a male donor with HTLV-1-associated myelopathy (HAM/TSP). Both conserved end residues are part of each CDR3. The D gene is left open where the match is weak. The size field is filled for only some rows; it gives once, few, many or a size class.

NA | TRBJ1-2 | TRBV11-3 | many | TGTGCCAGCAGCTCCCCTCGGCAGTATGGCTACACCTTC | CASSSPRQYGYTF
NA | TRBJ1-3 | TRBV3-1 | many | TGTGCCAGCAGCCAAAACAGGGACCCTGGAAACACCATATATTTT | CASSQNRDPGNTIYF
TRBD1 | TRBJ2-7 | TRBV7-2 | many | TGTGCCAGCAGCGGCCTCAACAGGGGGCTATCCGAGCAGTACTTC | CASSGLNRGLSEQYF
NA | TRBJ2-4 | TRBV20-1 | many | TGCAGTGCTAGAGATCCAATCGGTCTAGCCAAAAACATTCAGTACTTC | CSARDPIGLAKNIQYF
TRBD1 | TRBJ1-4 | TRBV6-5 | many | TGTGCCAGCAGTTACGGGACAGGGAGAAGTGAAAAACTGTTTTTT | CASSYGTGRSEKLFF
TRBD1 | TRBJ2-7 | TRBV30 | many | TGTGCCTGGAGTGTACTAGGGACAGGTTCCTACGAGCAGTACTTC | CAWSVLGTGSYEQYF
TRBD1 | TRBJ2-2 | TRBV5-1 | many | TGCGCCAGCAGCTCCGATCGACAGGGTTCCGGGGAGCTGTTTTTT | CASSSDRQGSGELFF
NA | TRBJ1-6 | TRBV5-1 | many | TGCGCCAGCGCAAGGGGAACAGATAATCGCTCCTATAATTCACCCCTCCACTTT | CASARGTDNRSYNSPLHF
TRBD2 | TRBJ2-5 | TRBV7-2 | many | TGTGCCAGCAGCCGGGGACTAGCGGGCTCCCAAGAGACCCAGTACTTC | CASSRGLAGSQETQYF
NA | TRBJ1-2 | TRBV6-6 | many | TGTGCCAGCAGTAGACAGGAATATGGCTACACCTTC | CASSRQEYGYTF
NA | TRBJ1-5 | TRBV18 | many | TGTGCCAGCTCACCAGACGGAGCCTTCAATCAGCCCCAGCATTTT | CASSPDGAFNQPQHF
TRBD2 | TRBJ2-5 | TRBV27 | NA | TGTGCCAGCTGGCCAGCGGGGGGCGGGGAGACCCAGTACTTC | CASWPAGGGETQYF
NA | TRBJ1-1 | TRBV7-2 | many | TGTGCCAGCAGCTCGGACAGCGGGAACACTGAAGCTTTCTTT | CASSSDSGNTEAFF
NA | TRBJ1-2 | TRBV29-1 | medium-sized | TGCAGCGCCTGGGGGGGGCCCTCTGGCTACACCTTC | CSAWGGPSGYTF
NA | TRBJ1-4 | TRBV5-6 | many | TGTGCCAGCAGCTTGATTCATATGGGAGATAATGAAAAACTGTTTTTT | CASSLIHMGDNEKLFF
NA | TRBJ2-5 | TRBV7-2 | many | TGTGCCAGCAGCCCAGCGGACCTCCAAGAGACCCAGTACTTC | CASSPADLQETQYF
TRBD1 | TRBJ1-2 | TRBV2 | many | TGTGCCAGCATGATCGGACAGGGGCTCGGCTACACCTTC | CASMIGQGLGYTF
NA | TRBJ2-7 | TRBV2 | many | TGTGCCAGCACTAGGCCCGCCTACGAGCAGTACTTC | CASTRPAYEQYF
NA | TRBJ1-1 | TRBV7-2 | many | TGTGCCAGCAGCTTAAGGGGCTGGGGAGAAGCTTTCTTT | CASSLRGWGEAFF
NA | TRBJ2-7 | TRBV27 | few | TGTGCCAGCAGTCCCCAGTACAGGGAGACCTACGAGCAGTACTTC | CASSPQYRETYEQYF
TRBD2 | TRBJ2-1 | TRBV5-1 | many | TGCGCCAGCAGACCTACTAGCGGGGGGGCAGGGAATGAGCAGTTCTTC | CASRPTSGGAGNEQFF
TRBD1 | TRBJ1-2 | TRBV20-1 | many | TGCAGTGCTAGACTCTTACAGGGGGCCTATGGCTACACCTTC | CSARLLQGAYGYTF
NA | TRBJ1-2 | TRBV20-1 | many | TGCAGTGCTAGAGAAACCGGCTATGGCTACACCTTC | CSARETGYGYTF
NA | TRBJ2-7 | TRBV12-3/TRBV12-4 | many | TGTGCCAGCACCCACCGGGGGGCCTACTCCTACGAGCAGTACTTC | CASTHRGAYSYEQYF
NA | TRBJ1-1 | TRBV25-1 | many | TGTGCCAGCAGTGTTGTGAACACTGAAGCTTTCTTT | CASSVVNTEAFF
NA | TRBJ2-7 | TRBV6-2/TRBV6-3 | many | TGTGCCAGCAGTTACCGTAGGGATTTCCAGTACTTC | CASSYRRDFQYF
NA | TRBJ1-5 | TRBV7-2 | many | TGTGCCAGCAGCTTACTGACGGGGGCGGGCAGCAATCAGCCCCAGCATTTT | CASSLLTGAGSNQPQHF
NA | TRBJ2-3 | TRBV7-2 | NA | TGTGCCAGCAGCTTAACCGGCGGGGGCACAGATACGCAGTATTTT | CASSLTGGGTDTQYF
NA | TRBJ1-2 | TRBV7-2 | many | TGTGCCAGCAGCTTAGAAGGGCGCGATATTTCCGGCTACACCTTC | CASSLEGRDISGYTF
NA | TRBJ2-7 | TRBV11-2 | many | TGTGCCAGCAGCCTTATCCCGTACGAGCAGTACTTC | CASSLIPYEQYF
NA | TRBJ2-1 | TRBV7-6 | many | TGTGCCAGCAGCTCGGGAATGGGCCCCTCCTACAATGAGCAGTTCTTC | CASSSGMGPSYNEQFF
TRBD2 | TRBJ2-3 | TRBV9 | many | TGTGCCAGCAGCGCCAGGACTAGCTCCACAGATACGCAGTATTTT | CASSARTSSTDTQYF
NA | TRBJ2-2 | TRBV5-1 | many | TGCGCCAGCAGCACTAGACAGGGAGGCACCGGGGAGCTGTTTTTT | CASSTRQGGTGELFF
NA | TRBJ2-3 | TRBV29-1 | few | TGCAGCGTTGCGTCCGGTACGCAGTATTTT | CSVASGTQYF
TRBD1 | TRBJ1-2 | TRBV6-6 | many | TGTGCCAGCAGCCTCTTTCGGGACAGCAACTATGGCTACACCTTC | CASSLFRDSNYGYTF
NA | TRBJ2-5 | TRBV29-1 | many | TGCAGCGTTGTGTCCACCAACCAAGAGACCCAGTACTTC | CSVVSTNQETQYF
NA | TRBJ2-2 | TRBV24-1 | many | TGTGCCACCAGTGAAAACACCGGGGAGCTGTTTTTT | CATSENTGELFF
TRBD2 | TRBJ2-7 | TRBV11-2 | many | TGTGCCAGCAGCTCCTTTGCGGGGGGATCCTACGAGCAGTACTTC | CASSSFAGGSYEQYF
NA | TRBJ1-3 | TRBV7-2 | many | TGTGCCAGCAGCTTAAGCATTTTCTCTGGAAACACCATATATTTT | CASSLSIFSGNTIYF
NA | TRBJ2-7 | TRBV6-1 | many | TGTGCCAGCAGAGCCGACAGGACCTCCTACGAGCAGTACTTC | CASRADRTSYEQYF
NA | TRBJ2-1 | TRBV12-3/TRBV12-4 | many | TGTGCCAGCAGTGTCGGGATCGGAGAGCAGTTCTTC | CASSVGIGEQFF
NA | TRBJ2-7 | TRBV20-1 | many | TGCAGTGCTAGACGGGACTCCTACGAGCAGTACTTC | CSARRDSYEQYF
NA | TRBJ1-1 | TRBV19 | few | TGTGCCAGTATGGGCAGGGGCTTTGGCAATGAAGCTTTCTTT | CASMGRGFGNEAFF
NA | TRBJ1-1 | TRBV5-5 | many | TGTGCCAGCAGCTTGGGGACACACAACACTGAAGCTTTCTTT | CASSLGTHNTEAFF
NA | TRBJ2-7 | TRBV6-5 | many | TGTGCCAGCAGTTACCGGGGTTCCTACGAGCAGTACTTC | CASSYRGSYEQYF
TRBD2 | TRBJ2-5 | TRBV25-1 | many | TGTGCCAGCTCAAGCGGGGGGGCCGTCGAGACCCAGTACTTC | CASSSGGAVETQYF
NA | TRBJ1-5 | TRBV18 | NA | TGTGCCAGCTCACCGAGCGATGACACTGGATTGAGGAGCCATAGCAATCAGCCCCAGCATTTT | CASSPSDDTGLRSHSNQPQHF
NA | TRBJ2-1 | TRBV9 | many | TGTGCCAGCAGCGTAGCTCTGGGTGGGGGCAATGAGCAGTTCTTC | CASSVALGGGNEQFF
NA | TRBJ1-5 | TRBV7-8 | many | TGTGCCAGCAGCACACTGACAATACAAAATAGCAATCAGCCCCAGCATTTT | CASSTLTIQNSNQPQHF
NA | TRBJ1-6 | TRBV18 | many | TGTGCCAGCTCAAATCGGCAAAGGAGTTCACCCCTCCACTTT | CASSNRQRSSPLHF
NA | TRBJ1-2 | TRBV28 | many | TGTGCCAGCAGTTTCCCTCGTTCTGAAAACTATGGCTACACCTTC | CASSFPRSENYGYTF
TRBD2 | TRBJ2-1 | TRBV4-3 | many | TGCGCCAGCAGCCAAGTTTTCGCGGGGGTTAGCAATGAGCAGTTCTTC | CASSQVFAGVSNEQFF
NA | TRBJ2-1 | TRBV7-9 | NA | TGTGCCAGCAGCTTAACACCGGGGAGTGGGTCCTACAATGAGCAGTTCTTC | CASSLTPGSGSYNEQFF
NA | TRBJ1-1 | TRBV12-3/TRBV12-4 | many | TGTGCCAGCAGTTTGATGGGCGACACTGAAGCTTTCTTT | CASSLMGDTEAFF